These 6 T cell receptor beta chains originate from one sample sequenced in a study of T cell responses to AZD1222 COVID-19 vaccine. The repertoire was sequenced with immunoSEQ multiplex PCR; TCRdb's copy has only in-frame clones and lacks some. Of about 120,000 clones in the sample, about 80% were seen once. The sample consisted of peripheral blood, taken on day 0 of AZD1222 vaccination. All receptors derive from an adult in good health.

The chain has TRBV9 and TRBJ1-5, with a possible D match to TRBD1 (5 bases). With 4 bases removed from V and 6 bases from J, the gap between germline ends came to 14 bases. The CDR3 spans 14 residues. Per the germline V gene, CDR1 is SGDLS and CDR2 is YYNGEE. CDR3 bases: TGTGCCAGCAGCAGAGGGACTGGGGTTCAGCCCCAGCATTTT. This gives the protein CASSRGTGVQPQHF.

The CDR3 nucleotides are TGTGCCAGCTCACCTTCCCAGCGGGAGACAGATACGCAGTATTTT. This encodes CASSPSQRETDTQYF. The chain joins TRBV18 to TRBJ2-3; 8 nucleotides line up with TRBD2. V was clipped by 3 bases and J by 3 bases; unmatched bases: 5. Germline V lookup: CDR1 KGHSH, CDR2 LQKENI. This CDR3 contains 15 residues.

The chain employs TRBV2 and TRBJ2-1; 12 bases align to TRBD2. J gave up 7 bases and V 7 bases, and 14 bases lay outside the gene matches. Per the germline V gene, CDR1 is SNHLY and CDR2 is FYNNEI. CDR3 length: 17 residues. The chain's CDR3 is CASTVRGGLAGLNEQFF. Written as DNA, the CDR3 is TGTGCCAGCACTGTAAGAGGGGGACTAGCGGGTTTGAATGAGCAGTTCTTC.

This clone is a singleton in its sample. This chain links TRBV7-8 with TRBJ2-3, with 11 bases matching TRBD2. The J segment lost 0 bases and the V segment lost 5 bases, leaving 10 bases of the junction unmatched. The germline V gene has CDR1 SGHVS and CDR2 FQNEAQ. The length of the CDR3 is 18 residues. The chain's CDR3 is CASSRRGIAGGSTDTQYF. The CDR3 DNA reads TGTGCCAGCAGCCGCCGGGGGATAGCGGGGGGGAGCACAGATACGCAGTATTTT.

J is TRBJ2-3 and V is TRBV19; 9 bases align to TRBD2. The CDR3 is 16 amino acids. J gave up 2 bases and V 5 bases, and 8 bases lay outside the gene matches. Germline loops: CDR1 LNHDA, CDR2 SQIVND (reference sequence). CDR3 amino acids: CASSSRTSVDTDTQYF. In DNA, the CDR3 is TGTGCCAGTAGTTCTCGGACTAGCGTAGACACAGATACGCAGTATTTT.

The chain has TRBV4-1 and TRBJ1-3, with a tentative D call TRBD1 (5 bases). V lost 3 bases, J lost 1 base, and 7 bases lay in between. The germline V gene encodes CDR1 MGHRA and CDR2 YSYEKL. The CDR3 totals 14 residues. CDR3 DNA sequence: TGCGCCAGCAGCCAGTGGGGGTCTGGAAACACCATATATTTT. Translated, it gives CASSQWGSGNTIYF.